The 3 T cell receptor beta chains below come from one sample, sequenced in a study of blood T cell repertoires in COVID-19. Sequencing used immunoSEQ multiplex PCR; TCRdb keeps in-frame clones, though not all of them. In the table there are 150,000 to 200,000 clones, around nine tenths of which are singletons. The sample comprised PBMCs or T cells enriched from blood (not recorded which). Receptors were obtained from a woman between 50 and 59 years old who had recovered from COVID-19.

The chain carries TRBV5-1 and TRBJ2-1; a possible D gene is TRBD1 (5 bases). V was pared by 0 bases and J by 7 bases, with 14 bases between. This CDR3 is 15 amino acids long. Germline-derived CDR1 and CDR2 are SGHRS and YFSETQ. The DNA for the CDR3 is TGCGCCAGCAGCTTGGGCCAGGGTAAGAGGAATGAGCAGTTCTTC. Amino acids: CASSLGQGKRNEQFF.

This clone was counted between two and nine times. The V call is TRBV9, the J call TRBJ1-2; D ambiguous. Between the trimmed V and J ends, which lost 0 bases and 0 bases, there was a span of 15 bases. The CDR3 length is 17 residues. Germline-derived CDR1 and CDR2 are SGDLS and YYNGEE. The CDR3 spells CASSVASWANPNYGYTF. In DNA form, the CDR3 reads TGTGCCAGCAGCGTAGCAAGTTGGGCTAATCCTAACTATGGCTACACCTTC.

This sequence joins TRBV5-1 and TRBJ2-7, with TRBD1 as a possible D gene (6 bases). V lost 10 bases to trimming and J lost 5 bases, with 22 bases between them. The V gene's germline CDR1 is SGHRS and CDR2 YFSETQ. This CDR3 is 14 amino acids long. The CDR3 reads CAGSIGGKEDEQYF. CDR3 DNA sequence: TGCGCCGGGTCGATTGGGGGCAAGGAAGACGAGCAGTACTTC.